This TCR beta chain was recorded in a study of T cell responses to AZD1222 COVID-19 vaccine (dated by TCRdb to about 2021). About the study as a whole: Because spike-specific TCR depth and breadth did not differ between the two schedules, AZD1222 recipients who got a second dose at roughly 4 weeks were pooled with those who got a second dose at roughly 12 weeks. TCR sequencing covered about 230 trial participants: 200 to 220 given two doses of AZD1222 and 26 given two doses of MenACWY control vaccine. Trial participants were enrolled by age into 18-55, 56-69 and 70-plus year subgroups, with about 150, 27 and 61 TCR-sequenced participants respectively. Overall results and qualifications from the work: Because no day 14 peak-response samples were available, repertoires were characterized only after the peak T cell response. Most participants were white British and females outnumbered males, and the authors suggested that clonal diversity may have been underestimated. After two AZD1222 doses, both the breadth and the depth of spike-specific TCRs were significantly higher than at day 0 and than in MenACWY recipients. The 56-69-year group was small, and its depth increase did not reach significance, likely because of low power. Vaccine-associated CD4 TCRs spanned the whole spike protein, with dominant responses in regions 160-218 and 743-854. Conclusions about previously exposed vaccinees were limited because only 6 or 7 AZD1222 recipients were SARS-CoV-2 seropositive at baseline. Nearly half of unique spike-specific TCRs reportedly recognized epitopes outside regions mutated in the B.1.351 and B.1.1.7 variants.

The CDR3 regions of human TCRbeta chains were analyzed by immunosequencing. Concerning the study's data processing: Repertoire TCRs were checked for matches against a reference library of SARS-CoV-2-specific TCRs that had been generated using the MIRA antigen-specificity platform. Breadth meant the fraction of unique TCRs that were SARS-CoV-2-associated, whereas depth meant the fraction of total T cells that were SARS-CoV-2-associated. Using the MIRA data, each spike-specific TCR was mapped to the spike region that the TCR reacts to and placed in a CD4 or CD8 class. Log10-transformed breadth and depth values were compared by one-way ANOVA with Sidak's multiple comparisons tests. This is the immuneACCESS table as TCRdb keeps it, with only in-frame sequences that have V and J called. A part of the clones is gone; compared with another copy, unresolved V genes explain less than half, and the rest is unexplained. V, J and clone size are taken as reported in that table, and D and trimming were inferred from the DNA itself. The sample includes 100,000 to 150,000 clones, with over 75% observed a single time. Over 9.5% of the sample is in the top ten clones.

As regards this clone: Its recognized antigen is unknown. Base qualities are not provided; no much larger clone lies one nucleotide away.

In the germline V gene (reference sequence), CDR1 corresponds to MNHEY and CDR2 to SMNVEV. The CDR3 runs 15 amino acids, cysteine and phenylalanine included. The CDR3 DNA has 45 bases and is translated from base 1. Trimming at the junction amounts to 3 bases on V and 0 bases on J, and the germline ends lie 12 bases apart. This sample's time point label indicates: baseline before first vaccination. Samples from vaccinated people were obtained from the UK trials COV001 and COV002, which included a single-blind randomized controlled phase 2/3 trial of AZD1222 (ChAdOx1 nCoV-19) in healthy adults. For TCRbeta chain sequencing, PBMC samples from trial participants were taken at day 0 and at day 28 after the second dose.

Rearrangement joined TRBV27 to TRBJ2-7; a confident D gene designation cannot be given. Sequenced material: peripheral blood, taken on day 0 of AZD1222 vaccination. This TCR derives from an adult in good health. The nucleotide sequence is given as TGTGCCAGCAGTTTTAACGGTCAGCTCTCCTACGAGCAGTACTTC. Its coded protein is CASSFNGQLSYEQYF.